Listed below are T cell receptor beta chains from one sample, sequenced in a study of PD-L1 blockade in urothelial cancer. Measured with immunoSEQ multiplex PCR; TCRdb has only the in-frame clones, and not every one. Of tens of thousands of clones listed, 86% are singletons. This sample comprised PBMCs, obtained around atezolizumab (anti-PD-L1) treatment. The receptor set was obtained from a man aged 60 to 69 with urothelial cancer. The CDR3 runs from the conserved cysteine through the conserved F or W. D genes are given only for firm matches. Clone sizes are given selectively: once, few, many, or a class where the clone is expanded.

v_gene	abundance	j_gene	d_gene	CDR3aa	CDR3nt
TRBV29-1	.	TRBJ2-5	.	CSVGQNQETQYF	TGCAGCGTAGGACAGAATCAAGAGACCCAGTACTTC
TRBV30	.	TRBJ1-5	.	CGGQGNQPQHF	TGCGGGGGCCAGGGGAATCAGCCCCAGCATTTT
TRBV11-2	.	TRBJ1-2	.	CASSLDYFQGLYGYTF	TGTGCCAGCAGCTTAGATTACTTTCAGGGTCTCTATGGCTACACCTTC
TRBV5-1	once	TRBJ2-2	.	CASTIDGTGELFF	TGCGCCAGCACTATAGATGGCACCGGGGAGCTGTTTTTT
TRBV7-2	once	TRBJ1-4	.	CASSSPTRLNEKLFF	TGTGCCAGCAGCTCGCCGACACGGCTTAATGAAAAACTGTTTTTT
TRBV7-2	.	TRBJ2-7	TRBD1	CASSLGTVSSYEQYF	TGTGCCAGCAGCTTGGGGACAGTCAGCTCCTACGAGCAGTACTTC
TRBV6-6	once	TRBJ2-7	.	CASSHRDRKQYF	TGTGCCAGCAGTCACCGCGACAGGAAGCAGTACTTC
TRBV18	.	TRBJ2-3	TRBD2	CASSNTGTTYTDTQYF	TGTGCCAGCTCAAACACCGGGACTACCTACACAGATACGCAGTATTTT
TRBV6-1	.	TRBJ2-7	TRBD1	CASTPHRGEQYF	TGTGCCAGCACCCCACACAGGGGCGAGCAGTACTTC
TRBV4-1	.	TRBJ1-2	TRBD1	CASSVAVAGQVSLGYTF	TGCGCCAGCTCTGTGGCGGTTGCGGGACAGGTTAGTTTGGGCTACACCTTC
TRBV6-5	few	TRBJ2-1	TRBD2	CASNKMGGSYNEQFF	TGTGCCAGCAACAAGATGGGGGGGTCCTACAATGAGCAGTTCTTC
TRBV9	.	TRBJ2-6	.	CASSPLGESGNVLTF	TGTGCCAGCAGCCCCCTTGGGGAGTCTGGCAACGTCCTGACTTTC
TRBV5-1	.	TRBJ2-7	.	CASSPDLGRYEQYF	TGCGCCAGCAGCCCGGACCTTGGGAGGTACGAGCAGTACTTC
TRBV5-7	.	TRBJ1-5	TRBD1	CASSHLTGDQPQHF	TGTGCCAGCAGCCACTTGACAGGGGATCAGCCCCAGCATTTT
TRBV6-5	.	TRBJ2-7	TRBD1	CASNPTGVSNEQYF	TGTGCCAGCAATCCGACAGGGGTCTCGAACGAGCAGTACTTC
TRBV6-1	.	TRBJ2-3	.	CASGLGLVTDTQYF	TGTGCCAGCGGTCTGGGGCTGGTCACAGATACGCAGTATTTT
TRBV28	.	TRBJ2-1	.	CASSPDTELVVF	TGTGCCAGCAGCCCCGATACAGAGCTGGTGGTCTTC
TRBV11-3	.	TRBJ1-1	TRBD1	CASSLEGTGRFGTEAFF	TGTGCCAGCAGCTTAGAGGGGACAGGGAGATTTGGGACTGAAGCTTTCTTT
TRBV30	.	TRBJ1-6	.	CAWAAKANSPLHF	TGTGCCTGGGCGGCCAAAGCTAATTCACCCCTCCACTTT
TRBV18	.	TRBJ1-2	TRBD1	CASTLATGGNYGYTF	TGTGCCAGCACCCTAGCGACAGGGGGCAACTATGGCTACACCTTC
TRBV9	few	TRBJ2-1	.	CASSVERWAYNEQFF	TGTGCCAGCAGCGTAGAGCGGTGGGCCTACAATGAGCAGTTCTTC
TRBV5-1	few	TRBJ2-7	TRBD1	CASSPGTVGYEQYF	TGCGCCAGCAGCCCCGGGACAGTAGGCTACGAGCAGTACTTC
TRBV1	.	TRBJ2-1	.	CTSSPPLRPRRNEQFF	TGCACCAGCAGCCCCCCGTTACGGCCTAGGCGGAATGAGCAGTTCTTC
TRBV27	.	TRBJ1-2	.	CASSLEGNRYGYTF	TGTGCCAGCAGTTTAGAGGGTAACCGGTATGGCTACACCTTC
TRBV5-1	.	TRBJ2-5	.	CASSLVQNQETQYF	TGCGCCAGCAGCTTGGTACAGAACCAAGAGACCCAGTACTTC
TRBV7-2	.	TRBJ1-2	.	CASRYPREGYGYTF	TGTGCCAGCAGGTACCCTCGGGAAGGGTATGGCTACACCTTC
TRBV9	once	TRBJ2-7	.	CASSVSQRPYEQYF	TGTGCCAGCAGCGTTTCCCAGCGTCCCTACGAGCAGTACTTC
TRBV20-1	once	TRBJ1-2	TRBD1	CSARQGSGYTF	TGCAGTGCCCGACAGGGAAGCGGCTACACCTTC
TRBV6-6	.	TRBJ2-7	.	CASSSQAYEQYF	TGTGCCAGCAGTTCACAGGCCTACGAGCAGTACTTC
TRBV19	once	TRBJ1-6	.	CASSIDGYRENSPLHF	TGTGCCAGTAGTATAGATGGATACAGGGAAAATTCACCCCTCCACTTT
TRBV28	once	TRBJ2-5	TRBD2	CASGTAGVLDQETQYF	TGTGCCAGCGGTACTGCGGGAGTGTTGGACCAAGAGACCCAGTACTTC
TRBV9	.	TRBJ1-3	.	CASSVGPFRAGNTIYF	TGTGCCAGCAGCGTAGGTCCGTTCAGGGCTGGAAACACCATATATTTT
TRBV5-4	.	TRBJ2-3	TRBD2	CASTGTRNTDTQYF	TGTGCCAGCACCGGGACTAGGAACACAGATACGCAGTATTTT
TRBV4-3	.	TRBJ2-2	TRBD1	CASSHQQGDTGELFF	TGCGCCAGCAGCCACCAACAGGGGGACACCGGGGAGCTGTTTTTT
TRBV18	.	TRBJ2-7	TRBD1	CASSRDSGAPGEQYF	TGTGCCAGCTCGAGGGACAGCGGTGCTCCCGGCGAGCAGTACTTC
TRBV6-1	.	TRBJ2-6	TRBD1	CASETGAGANVLTF	TGTGCCAGCGAAACAGGGGCTGGGGCCAACGTCCTGACTTTC
TRBV9	.	TRBJ2-7	TRBD1	CASSLRDRAYEQYF	TGTGCCAGCAGCCTCCGGGACAGGGCCTACGAGCAGTACTTC
TRBV7-2	.	TRBJ2-1	TRBD2	CASSLTGTSGYNEQFF	TGTGCCAGCAGCTTAACCGGGACTAGCGGTTACAATGAGCAGTTCTTC
TRBV6-1	.	TRBJ2-2	TRBD2	CASRGLAPDTGELFF	TGTGCCAGCAGGGGACTAGCGCCTGACACCGGGGAGCTGTTTTTT
TRBV6-5	.	TRBJ2-7	TRBD1	CASSYSLGTGYYEQYF	TGTGCCAGCAGTTACTCCCTCGGGACAGGGTACTACGAGCAGTACTTC
TRBV18	once	TRBJ1-1	.	CASSVGGKDTEAFF	TGTGCCAGCTCTGTTGGAGGGAAGGACACTGAAGCTTTCTTT
TRBV2	.	TRBJ1-4	.	CATRQGIEKLFF	TGTGCCACCCGGCAGGGCATTGAAAAACTGTTTTTT
TRBV6-1	.	TRBJ1-1	TRBD1	CASSPRTGKVTEAFF	TGTGCCAGCAGTCCCCGGACAGGGAAGGTCACTGAAGCTTTCTTT
TRBV10-1	few	TRBJ2-2	TRBD2	CATGGDANTGELFF	TGCGCCACCGGGGGGGACGCGAACACCGGGGAGCTGTTTTTT
TRBV29-1	.	TRBJ2-5	.	CSVERAGVPQETQYF	TGCAGCGTTGAAAGGGCAGGGGTCCCCCAAGAGACCCAGTACTTC
TRBV19	.	TRBJ2-1	.	CASSIEAGALNEQFF	TGTGCCAGTAGTATTGAGGCGGGGGCGCTCAATGAGCAGTTCTTC
TRBV6-6	.	TRBJ1-6	TRBD1	CASSPGTGNSPLHF	TGTGCCAGCAGTCCCGGGACAGGGAATTCACCCCTCCACTTT
TRBV5-1	once	TRBJ1-2	.	CASSSWGGDYGYTF	TGCGCCAGCAGTAGCTGGGGGGGCGACTATGGCTACACCTTC
TRBV30	.	TRBJ2-1	TRBD2	CAWSVLAGVYNEQFF	TGTGCCTGGAGTGTGCTAGCGGGGGTCTACAATGAGCAGTTCTTC